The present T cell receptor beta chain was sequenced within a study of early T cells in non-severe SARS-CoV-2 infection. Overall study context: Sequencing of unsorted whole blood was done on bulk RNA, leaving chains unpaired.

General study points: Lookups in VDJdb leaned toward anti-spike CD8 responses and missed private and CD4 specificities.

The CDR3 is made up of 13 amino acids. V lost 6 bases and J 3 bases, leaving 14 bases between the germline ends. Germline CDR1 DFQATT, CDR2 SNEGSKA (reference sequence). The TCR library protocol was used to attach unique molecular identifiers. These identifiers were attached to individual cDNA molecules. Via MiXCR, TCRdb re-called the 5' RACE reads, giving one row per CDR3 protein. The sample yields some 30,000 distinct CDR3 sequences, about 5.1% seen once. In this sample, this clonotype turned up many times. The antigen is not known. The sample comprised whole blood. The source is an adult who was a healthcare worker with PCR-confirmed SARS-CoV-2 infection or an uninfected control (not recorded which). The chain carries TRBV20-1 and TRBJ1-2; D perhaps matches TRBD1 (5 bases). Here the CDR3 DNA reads TGCAGTGCCCCGGGACGTAGCGACTATGGCTACACCTTC. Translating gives CSAPGRSDYGYTF.